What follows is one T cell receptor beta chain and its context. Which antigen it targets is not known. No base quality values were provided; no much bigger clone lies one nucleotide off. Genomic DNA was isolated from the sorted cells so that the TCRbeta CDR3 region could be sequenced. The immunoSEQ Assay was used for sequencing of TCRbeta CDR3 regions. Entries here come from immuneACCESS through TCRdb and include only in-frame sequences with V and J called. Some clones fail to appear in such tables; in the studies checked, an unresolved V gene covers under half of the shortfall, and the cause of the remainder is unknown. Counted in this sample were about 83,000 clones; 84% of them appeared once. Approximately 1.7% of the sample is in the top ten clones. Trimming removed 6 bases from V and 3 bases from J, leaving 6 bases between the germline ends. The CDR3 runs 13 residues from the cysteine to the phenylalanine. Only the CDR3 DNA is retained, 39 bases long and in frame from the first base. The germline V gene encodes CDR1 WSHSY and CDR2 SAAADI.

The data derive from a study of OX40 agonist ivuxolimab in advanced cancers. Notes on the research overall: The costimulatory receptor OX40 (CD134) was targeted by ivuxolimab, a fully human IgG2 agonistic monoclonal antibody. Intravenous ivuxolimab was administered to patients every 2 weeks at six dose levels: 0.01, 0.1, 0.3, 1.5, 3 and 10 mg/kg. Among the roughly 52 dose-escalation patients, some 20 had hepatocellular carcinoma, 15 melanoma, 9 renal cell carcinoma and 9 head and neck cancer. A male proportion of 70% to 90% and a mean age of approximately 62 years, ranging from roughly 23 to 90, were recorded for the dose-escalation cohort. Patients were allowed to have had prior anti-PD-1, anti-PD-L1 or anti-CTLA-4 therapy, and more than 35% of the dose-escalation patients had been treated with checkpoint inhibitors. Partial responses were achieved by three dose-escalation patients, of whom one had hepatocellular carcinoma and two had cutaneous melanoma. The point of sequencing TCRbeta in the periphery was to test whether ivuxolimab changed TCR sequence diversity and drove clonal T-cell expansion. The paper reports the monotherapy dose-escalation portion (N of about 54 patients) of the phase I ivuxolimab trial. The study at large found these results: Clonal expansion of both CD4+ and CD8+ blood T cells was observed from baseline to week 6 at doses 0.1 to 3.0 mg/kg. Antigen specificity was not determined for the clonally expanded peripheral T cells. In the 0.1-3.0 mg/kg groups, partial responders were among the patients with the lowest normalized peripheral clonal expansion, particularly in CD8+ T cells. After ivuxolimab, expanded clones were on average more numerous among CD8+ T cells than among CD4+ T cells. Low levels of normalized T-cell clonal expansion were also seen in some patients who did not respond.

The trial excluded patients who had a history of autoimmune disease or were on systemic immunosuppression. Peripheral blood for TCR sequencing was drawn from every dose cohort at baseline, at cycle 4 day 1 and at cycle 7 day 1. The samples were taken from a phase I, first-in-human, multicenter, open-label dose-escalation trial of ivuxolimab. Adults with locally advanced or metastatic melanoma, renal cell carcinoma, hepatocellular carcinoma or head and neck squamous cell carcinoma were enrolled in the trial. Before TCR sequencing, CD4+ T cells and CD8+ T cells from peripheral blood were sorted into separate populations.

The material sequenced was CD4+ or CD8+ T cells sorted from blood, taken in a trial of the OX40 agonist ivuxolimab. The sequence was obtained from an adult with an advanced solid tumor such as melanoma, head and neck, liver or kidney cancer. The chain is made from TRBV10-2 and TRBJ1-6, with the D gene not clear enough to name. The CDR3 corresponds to CASRAGYNSPLHF. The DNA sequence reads TGCGCCAGCAGGGCGGGCTATAATTCACCCCTCCACTTT.